This TCR beta chain is from a study of vaccination and CD4 T cells after COVID-19. In the study overall: For control cultures, the treatment was a CEFX pool, an HIV-1 Nef pool, or no peptide. Regarding the study as a whole: Spike mono-reactivity marked 304 of 307 vaccine-specific clones in convalescent patients.

Noted treatment: roughly 10-day PBMC culture with coronavirus spike peptide pools or control peptides (ViraFEST assay). More than 1.5 million PBMCs were grown per well alongside approximately 9.2 IU/ml IL-2 and around 9.6 ug/ml peptide pools. Negative selection was the method that isolated CD4+ T cells after around 10 days of culture. An Oncomine TCR Beta short-read assay was used to sequence the DNA from cultured CD4+ T cells. Each CDR3 protein is one row after TCRdb ran MiXCR on the PCR reads. The sample lists nearly 2,000 distinct CDR3 sequences, roughly two thirds occurring once. Concerning this clonotype: As yet, its antigen is unknown.

This clonotype originated in a human donor who had recovered from COVID-19. The sequencing used CD4+ T cells from blood, cultured in vitro, collected after SARS-CoV-2 vaccination.

The CDR3 bases are TGTGCCAGCAGTCCGGGACAGGGGCCCCTCACCCTCCACTTT. Translation gives CASSPGQGPLTLHF. This chain uses TRBV6-1 with TRBJ1-6; 10 bases match TRBD1. The CDR3 runs to 14 residues. Trimming cost V 5 bases and J 14 bases; bases outside gene matches: 9. Germline V gene sequence: CDR1 MNHNS, CDR2 SASEGT.